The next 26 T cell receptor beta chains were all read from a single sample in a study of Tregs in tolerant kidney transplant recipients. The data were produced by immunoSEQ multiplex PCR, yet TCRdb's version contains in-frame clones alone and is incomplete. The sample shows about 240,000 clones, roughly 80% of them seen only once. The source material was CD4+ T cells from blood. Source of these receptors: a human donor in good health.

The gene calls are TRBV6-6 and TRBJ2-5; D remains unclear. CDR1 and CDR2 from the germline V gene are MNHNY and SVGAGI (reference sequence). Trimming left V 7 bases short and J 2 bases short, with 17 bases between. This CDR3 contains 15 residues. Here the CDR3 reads CASTLSGRAQETQYF. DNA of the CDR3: TGTGCCAGCACTCTTTCTGGTAGGGCTCAAGAGACCCAGTACTTC.

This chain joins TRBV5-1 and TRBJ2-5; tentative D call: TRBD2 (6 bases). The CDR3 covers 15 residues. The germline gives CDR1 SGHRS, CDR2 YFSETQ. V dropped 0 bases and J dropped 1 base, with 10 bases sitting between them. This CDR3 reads CASSLGGGIQETQYF. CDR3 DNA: TGCGCCAGCAGCTTGGGTGGGGGGATCCAAGAGACCCAGTACTTC.

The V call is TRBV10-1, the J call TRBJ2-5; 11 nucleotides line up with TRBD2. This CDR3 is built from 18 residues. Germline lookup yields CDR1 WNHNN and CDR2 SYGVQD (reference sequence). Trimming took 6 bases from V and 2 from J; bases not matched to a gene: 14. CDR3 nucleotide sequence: TGCGCCAGCAGGCCGGTCCATAGCGGGGGGGCTCAACAAGAGACCCAGTACTTC. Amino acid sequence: CASRPVHSGGAQQETQYF.

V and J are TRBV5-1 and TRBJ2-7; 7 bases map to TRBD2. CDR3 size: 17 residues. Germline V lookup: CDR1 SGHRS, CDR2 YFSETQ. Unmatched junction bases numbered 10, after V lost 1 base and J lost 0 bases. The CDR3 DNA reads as TGCGCCAGCAGCTTGTTGGGGAGGGGATATGGCTCCTACGAGCAGTACTTC. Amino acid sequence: CASSLLGRGYGSYEQYF.

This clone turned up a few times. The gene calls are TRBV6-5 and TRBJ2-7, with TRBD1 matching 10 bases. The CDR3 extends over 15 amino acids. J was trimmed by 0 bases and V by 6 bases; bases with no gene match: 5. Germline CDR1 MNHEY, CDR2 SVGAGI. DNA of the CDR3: TGTGCCAGCAGCAAGGGACAGGGGATCTCCTACGAGCAGTACTTC. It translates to CASSKGQGISYEQYF.

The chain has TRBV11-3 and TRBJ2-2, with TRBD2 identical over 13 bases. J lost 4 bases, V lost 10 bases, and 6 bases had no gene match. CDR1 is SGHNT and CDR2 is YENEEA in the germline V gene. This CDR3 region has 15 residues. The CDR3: CATELAGGSTGELFF. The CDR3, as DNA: TGTGCCACGGAACTAGCGGGAGGGAGCACCGGGGAGCTGTTTTTT.

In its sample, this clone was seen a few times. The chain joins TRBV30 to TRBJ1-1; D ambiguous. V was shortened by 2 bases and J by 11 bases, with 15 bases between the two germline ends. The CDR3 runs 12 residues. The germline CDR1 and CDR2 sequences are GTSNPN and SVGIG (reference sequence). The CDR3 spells CAWSRRRFDAFF. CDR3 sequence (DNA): TGTGCCTGGAGTCGCCGACGTTTCGACGCTTTCTTT.

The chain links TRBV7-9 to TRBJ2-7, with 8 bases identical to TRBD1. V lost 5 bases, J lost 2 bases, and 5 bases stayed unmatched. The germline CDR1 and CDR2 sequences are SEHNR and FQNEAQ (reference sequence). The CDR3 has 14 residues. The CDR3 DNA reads TGTGCCAGCAGCGGGACAGGCCAGACCTACGAGCAGTACTTC. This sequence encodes CASSGTGQTYEQYF.

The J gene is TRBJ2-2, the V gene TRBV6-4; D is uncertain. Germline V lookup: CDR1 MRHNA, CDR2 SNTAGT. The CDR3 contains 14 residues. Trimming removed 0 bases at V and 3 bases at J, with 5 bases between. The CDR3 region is CASSDSLYTGELFF. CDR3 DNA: TGTGCCAGCAGTGACTCTCTATACACCGGGGAGCTGTTTTTT.

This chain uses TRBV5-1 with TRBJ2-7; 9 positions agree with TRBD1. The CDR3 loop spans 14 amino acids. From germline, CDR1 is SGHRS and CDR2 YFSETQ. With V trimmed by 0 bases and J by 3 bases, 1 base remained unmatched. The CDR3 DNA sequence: TGCGCCAGCAGCTTGGTGACAGGGGGCTACGAGCAGTACTTC. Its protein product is CASSLVTGGYEQYF.

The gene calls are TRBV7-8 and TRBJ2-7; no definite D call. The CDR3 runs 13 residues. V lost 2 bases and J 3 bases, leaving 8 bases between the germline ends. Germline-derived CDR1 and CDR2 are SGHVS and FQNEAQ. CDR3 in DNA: TGTGCCAGCAGCTTATTTGGACGCTACGAGCAGTACTTC. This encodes CASSLFGRYEQYF. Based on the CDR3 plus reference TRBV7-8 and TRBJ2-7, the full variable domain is GAGVSQSPRYKVAKRGQDVALRCDPISGHVSLFWYQQALGQGPEFLTYFQNEAQLDKSGLPSDRFFAERPEGSVSTLKIQRTQQEDSAVYLCASSLFGRYEQYFGPGTRLTVT.

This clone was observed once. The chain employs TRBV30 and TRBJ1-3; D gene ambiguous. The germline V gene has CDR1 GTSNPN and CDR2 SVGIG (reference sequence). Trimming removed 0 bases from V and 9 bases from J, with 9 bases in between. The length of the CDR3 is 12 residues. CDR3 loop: CAWSVGLPTIYF. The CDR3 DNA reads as TGTGCCTGGAGTGTTGGTCTGCCCACCATATATTTT.

CDR3 bases: TGTGCCAGCAGTTACGAATTCAGGGGTATCTATGAAAAACTGTTTTTT. It codes for CASSYEFRGIYEKLFF. This rearrangement joins TRBV6-5 to TRBJ1-4; D is possibly TRBD1 (6 bases). The CDR3 has 16 amino acids. Trimming left V 2 bases short and J 6 bases short, with 16 bases between. The V gene's germline CDR1 is MNHEY and CDR2 SVGAGI.

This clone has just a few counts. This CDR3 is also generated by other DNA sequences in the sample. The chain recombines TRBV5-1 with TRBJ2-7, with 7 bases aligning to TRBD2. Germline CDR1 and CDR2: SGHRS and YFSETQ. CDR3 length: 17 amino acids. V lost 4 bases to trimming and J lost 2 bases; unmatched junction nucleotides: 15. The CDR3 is CASSAGRAPSGPYEQYF. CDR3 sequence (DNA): TGCGCCAGCAGCGCCGGTCGGGCGCCTAGCGGCCCCTACGAGCAGTACTTC.

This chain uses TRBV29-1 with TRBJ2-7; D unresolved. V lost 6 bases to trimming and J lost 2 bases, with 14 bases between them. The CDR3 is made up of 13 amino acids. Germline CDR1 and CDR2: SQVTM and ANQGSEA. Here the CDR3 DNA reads TGCAGCGTCTCGGACCCAAGGGCCTACGAGCAGTACTTC. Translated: CSVSDPRAYEQYF.

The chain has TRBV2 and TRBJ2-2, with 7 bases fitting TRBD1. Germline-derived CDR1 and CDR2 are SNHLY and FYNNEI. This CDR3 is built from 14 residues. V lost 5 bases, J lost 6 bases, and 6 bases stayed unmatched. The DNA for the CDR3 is TGTGCCAGCAGTATACAGGGGACAGCCGGGGAGCTGTTTTTT. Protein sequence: CASSIQGTAGELFF.

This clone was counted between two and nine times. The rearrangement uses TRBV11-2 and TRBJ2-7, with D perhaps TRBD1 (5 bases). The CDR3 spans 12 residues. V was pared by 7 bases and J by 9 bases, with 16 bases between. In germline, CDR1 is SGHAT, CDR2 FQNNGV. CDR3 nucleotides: TGTGCCAGCACAGGGCCCGGTTTACGGCAGTACTTC. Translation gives CASTGPGLRQYF.

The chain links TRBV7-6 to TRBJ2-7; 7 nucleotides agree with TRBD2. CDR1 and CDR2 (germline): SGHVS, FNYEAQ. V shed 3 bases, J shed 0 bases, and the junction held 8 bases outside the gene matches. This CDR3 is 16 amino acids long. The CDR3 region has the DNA TGTGCCAGCAGCTTGGGCGCGGGCGGGAGCTCCTACGAGCAGTACTTC. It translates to CASSLGAGGSSYEQYF.

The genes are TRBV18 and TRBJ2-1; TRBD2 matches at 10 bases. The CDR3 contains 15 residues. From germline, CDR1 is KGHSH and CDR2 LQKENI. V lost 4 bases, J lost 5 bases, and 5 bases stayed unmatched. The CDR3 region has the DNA TGTGCCAGCTCACTGGGACTAGCGCCTGACAATGAGCAGTTCTTC. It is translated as CASSLGLAPDNEQFF. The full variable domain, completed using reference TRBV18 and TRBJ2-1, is NAGVMQNPRHLVRRRGQEARLRCSPMKGHSHVYWYRQLPEEGLKFMVYLQKENIIDESGMPKERFSAEFPKEGPSILRIQQVVRGDSAAYFCASSLGLAPDNEQFFGPGTRLTVL.

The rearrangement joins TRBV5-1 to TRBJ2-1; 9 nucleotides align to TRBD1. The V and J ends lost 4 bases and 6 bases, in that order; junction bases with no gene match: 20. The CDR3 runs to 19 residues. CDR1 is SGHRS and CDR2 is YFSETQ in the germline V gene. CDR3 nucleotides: TGCGCCAGCAGCCGTCTAGCCCCGATACAGGGGGCCCTTCTCAATGAGCAGTTCTTC. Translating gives CASSRLAPIQGALLNEQFF.

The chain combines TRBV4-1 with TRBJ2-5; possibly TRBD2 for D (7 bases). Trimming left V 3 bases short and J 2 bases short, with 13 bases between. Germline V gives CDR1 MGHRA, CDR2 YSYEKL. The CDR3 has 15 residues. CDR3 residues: CASSHWGREQETQYF. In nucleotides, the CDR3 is TGCGCCAGCAGCCATTGGGGGCGGGAGCAAGAGACCCAGTACTTC.

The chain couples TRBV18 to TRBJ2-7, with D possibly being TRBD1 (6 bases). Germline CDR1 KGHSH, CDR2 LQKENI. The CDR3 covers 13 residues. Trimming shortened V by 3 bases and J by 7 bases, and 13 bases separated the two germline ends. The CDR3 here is CASSPPGVEEQYF. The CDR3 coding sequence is TGTGCCAGCTCACCCCCAGGGGTAGAAGAGCAGTACTTC.

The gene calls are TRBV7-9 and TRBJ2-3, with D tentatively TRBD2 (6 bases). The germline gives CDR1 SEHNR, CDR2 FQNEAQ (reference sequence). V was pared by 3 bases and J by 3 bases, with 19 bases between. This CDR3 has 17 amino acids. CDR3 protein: CASSFRRLVLETDTQYF. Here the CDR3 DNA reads TGTGCCAGCAGCTTCCGTCGACTAGTCTTAGAAACAGATACGCAGTATTTT.

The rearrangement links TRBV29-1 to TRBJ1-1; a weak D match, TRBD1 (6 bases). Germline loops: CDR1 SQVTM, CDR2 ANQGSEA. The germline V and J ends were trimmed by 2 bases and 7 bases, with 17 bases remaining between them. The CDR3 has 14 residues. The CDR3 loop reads CSVEHIGGRNEAFF. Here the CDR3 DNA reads TGCAGCGTTGAACATATTGGGGGGCGAAATGAAGCTTTCTTT. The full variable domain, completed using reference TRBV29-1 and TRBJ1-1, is SAVISQKPSRDICQRGTSLTIQCQVDSQVTMMFWYRQQPGQSLTLIATANQGSEATYESGFVIDKFPISRPNLTFSTLTVSNMSPEDSSIYLCSVEHIGGRNEAFFGQGTRLTVV.

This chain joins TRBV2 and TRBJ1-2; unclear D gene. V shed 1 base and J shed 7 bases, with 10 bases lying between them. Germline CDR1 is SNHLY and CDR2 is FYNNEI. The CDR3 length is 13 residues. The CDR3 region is CASSEETGLGYTF. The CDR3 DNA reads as TGTGCCAGCAGTGAAGAAACGGGCCTTGGCTACACCTTC.

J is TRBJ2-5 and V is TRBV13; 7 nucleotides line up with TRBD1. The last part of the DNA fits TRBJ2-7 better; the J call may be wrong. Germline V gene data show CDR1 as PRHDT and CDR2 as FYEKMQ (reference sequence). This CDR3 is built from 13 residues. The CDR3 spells CASSFDRAYEQYF. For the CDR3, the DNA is TGTGCCAGCAGCTTCGACAGGGCGTACGAGCAGTACTTC.